This T cell receptor beta chain was retrieved from a study of OX40 agonist ivuxolimab in advanced cancers. Details on this clone: Its specificity is not known.

Germline lookup yields CDR1 MDHEN and CDR2 SYDVKM. Trimming took 8 bases from V and 0 from J; bases not matched to a gene: 1. There are 13 residues in the CDR3. Study-wide findings and caveats: In CD8+ T cells, expanded clones were on average more numerous than in CD4+.

Method: immunoSEQ multiplex PCR; TCRdb's copy keeps in-frame clones and lacks some. The repertoire has around 100,000 clones, about 90% of them found once; the top ten carry more than 0.15%. The sequence was collected from an adult with an advanced solid tumor such as melanoma, head and neck, liver or kidney cancer. The rearrangement joins TRBV28 to TRBJ2-1; 7 nucleotides align to TRBD2. The specimen comprised CD4+ or CD8+ T cells sorted from blood, sampled in a trial of the OX40 agonist ivuxolimab. Here the CDR3 DNA reads TGTGCCAGCCGGGACTACTCCTACAATGAGCAGTTCTTC. Protein sequence: CASRDYSYNEQFF.